This T cell receptor beta chain was documented in a study of T-cell memory formation after mild COVID-19. V lost 0 bases and J lost 4, with 12 bases in between. The CDR3 has 16 amino acids. Germline V gene lookup returns CDR1 KGHDR and CDR2 SFDVKD. Constant-segment primers were used for 5'RACE, and the resulting TCR alpha and TCR beta cDNA libraries carried sample barcodes and UMIs. TCRdb processed the 5' RACE reads anew with MiXCR; each CDR3 protein has one entry. Of about 290,000 distinct CDR3 sequences listed, about a sixth are singletons. Sequencing input: PBMCs or a T cell subset sorted from them (not recorded which). This receptor was identified in a man between 18 and 29 years old who had mild COVID-19 (a few samples of this study predate the infection). Cell type and time point are not known. The V call is TRBV24-1, the J call TRBJ2-1, with D perhaps being TRBD1 or TRBD2 (5 bases each). Here the CDR3 DNA reads TGTGCCACCAGTGATTTGGCAGGGAGCGGATACAATGAGCAGTTCTTC. The encoded protein is CATSDLAGSGYNEQFF.